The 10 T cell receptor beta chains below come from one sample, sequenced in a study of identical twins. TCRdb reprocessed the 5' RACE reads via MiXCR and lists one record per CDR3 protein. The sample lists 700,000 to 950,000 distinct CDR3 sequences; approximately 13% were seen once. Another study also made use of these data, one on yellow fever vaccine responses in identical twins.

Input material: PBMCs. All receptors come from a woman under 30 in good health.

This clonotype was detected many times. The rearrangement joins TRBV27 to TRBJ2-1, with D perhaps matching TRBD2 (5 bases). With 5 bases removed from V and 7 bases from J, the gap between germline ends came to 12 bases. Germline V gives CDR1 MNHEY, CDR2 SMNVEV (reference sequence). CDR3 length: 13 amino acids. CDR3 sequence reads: CASSPSSWNEQFF. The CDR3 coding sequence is TGTGCCAGCAGTCCCTCTAGCTGGAATGAGCAGTTCTTC.

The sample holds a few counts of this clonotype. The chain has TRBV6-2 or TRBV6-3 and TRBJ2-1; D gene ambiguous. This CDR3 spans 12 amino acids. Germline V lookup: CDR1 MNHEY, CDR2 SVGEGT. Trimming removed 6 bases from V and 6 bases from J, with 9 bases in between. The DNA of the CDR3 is TGTGCCAGCAGCTCTTATAGCAATGAGCAGTTCTTC. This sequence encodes CASSSYSNEQFF.

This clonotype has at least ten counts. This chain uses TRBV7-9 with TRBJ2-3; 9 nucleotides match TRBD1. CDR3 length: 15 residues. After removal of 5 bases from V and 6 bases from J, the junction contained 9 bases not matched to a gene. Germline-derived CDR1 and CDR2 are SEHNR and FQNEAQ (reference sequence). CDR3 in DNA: TGTGCCAGCAGCATGGACAGGGGTCTCATGGATACGCAGTATTTT. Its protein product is CASSMDRGLMDTQYF.

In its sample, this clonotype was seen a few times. CDR3 sequence (DNA): TGTGCCAGCAGTGACAGGGGCTTCTACGAGCAGTACGTC. Protein sequence: CASSDRGFYEQYV. The V call is TRBV25-1, the J call TRBJ2-7; D perhaps matches TRBD1 (6 bases). Germline loops: CDR1 MGHDK, CDR2 SYGVNS. With 3 bases removed from V and 3 bases from J, the gap between germline ends came to 9 bases. This CDR3 region has 13 residues.

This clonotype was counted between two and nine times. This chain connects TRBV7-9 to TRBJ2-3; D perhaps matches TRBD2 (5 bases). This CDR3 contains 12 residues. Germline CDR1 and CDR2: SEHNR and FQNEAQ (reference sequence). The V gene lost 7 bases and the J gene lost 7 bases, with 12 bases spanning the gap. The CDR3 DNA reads TGTGCCAGCACGGGGAGTTTTAATACGCAGTATTTT. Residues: CASTGSFNTQYF.

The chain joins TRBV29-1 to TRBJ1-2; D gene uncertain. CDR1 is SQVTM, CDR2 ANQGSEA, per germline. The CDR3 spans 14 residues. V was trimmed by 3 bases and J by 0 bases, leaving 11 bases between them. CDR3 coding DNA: TGCAGCGTTGACGGCAGCACTACTAACTATGGCTACACCTTC. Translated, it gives CSVDGSTTNYGYTF.

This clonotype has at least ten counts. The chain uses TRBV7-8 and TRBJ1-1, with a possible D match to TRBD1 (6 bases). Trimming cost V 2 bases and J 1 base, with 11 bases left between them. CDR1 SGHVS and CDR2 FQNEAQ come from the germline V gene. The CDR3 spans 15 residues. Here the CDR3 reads CASSLRSGENTEAFF. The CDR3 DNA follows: TGTGCCAGCAGCTTACGTTCAGGGGAGAACACTGAAGCTTTCTTT.

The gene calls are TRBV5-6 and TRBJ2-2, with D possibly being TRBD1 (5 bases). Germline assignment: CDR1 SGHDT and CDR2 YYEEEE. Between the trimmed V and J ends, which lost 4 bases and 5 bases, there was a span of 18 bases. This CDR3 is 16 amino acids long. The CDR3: CASSPVGQGGTGELFF. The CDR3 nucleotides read TGTGCCAGCAGCCCGGTAGGGCAGGGCGGTACCGGGGAGCTGTTTTTT. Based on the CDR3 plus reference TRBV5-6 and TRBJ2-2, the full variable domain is DAGVTQSPTHLIKTRGQQVTLRCSPKSGHDTVSWYQQALGQGPQFIFQYYEEEERQRGNFPDRFSGHQFPNYSSELNVNALLLGDSALYLCASSPVGQGGTGELFFGEGSRLTVL.

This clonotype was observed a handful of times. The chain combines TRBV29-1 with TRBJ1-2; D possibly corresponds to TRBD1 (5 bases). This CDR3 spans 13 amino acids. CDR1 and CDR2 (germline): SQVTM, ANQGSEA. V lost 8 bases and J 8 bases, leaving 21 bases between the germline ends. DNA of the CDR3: TGCAGCATTGGTTCCCGGGACGCTGGGGGCTACACCTTC. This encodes CSIGSRDAGGYTF. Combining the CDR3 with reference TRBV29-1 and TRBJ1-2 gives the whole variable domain SAVISQKPSRDICQRGTSLTIQCQVDSQVTMMFWYRQQPGQSLTLIATANQGSEATYESGFVIDKFPISRPNLTFSTLTVSNMSPEDSSIYLCSIGSRDAGGYTFGSGTRLTVV.

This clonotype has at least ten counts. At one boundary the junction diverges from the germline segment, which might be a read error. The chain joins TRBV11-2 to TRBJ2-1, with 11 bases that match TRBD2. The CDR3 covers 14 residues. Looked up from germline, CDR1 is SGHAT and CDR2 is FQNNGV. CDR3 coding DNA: TGTGCCAGCATCTTAGCGGGGGGGAGGAATGAGCAGTTCTTC. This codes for CASILAGGRNEQFF. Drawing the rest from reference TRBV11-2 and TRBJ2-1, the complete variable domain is EAGVAQSPRYKIIEKRQSVAFWCNPISGHATLYWYQQILGQGPKLLIQFQNNGVVDDSQLPKDRFSAERLKGVDSTLKIQPAKLEDSAVYLCASILAGGRNEQFFGPGTRLTVL.